This entry lists 16 T cell receptor beta chains sequenced from one sample in a study of blood T cell repertoires in COVID-19. Sequencing used immunoSEQ multiplex PCR; TCRdb keeps in-frame clones, though not all of them. This table holds around 270,000 clones, about 89% found once. Sequencing was carried out using peripheral blood. The receptors were gathered from a man in his forties with acute or convalescent COVID-19.

V gene TRBV24-1 combines with J gene TRBJ2-3, with 9 bases fitting TRBD2. The length of the CDR3 is 16 residues. Trimming at V came to 3 bases and at J to 1 base, leaving 4 bases not matched to a gene. The germline V gene has CDR1 KGHDR and CDR2 SFDVKD. CDR3 DNA: TGTGCCACCAGTGATGGTATAGCGGGGGGCACAGATACGCAGTATTTT. Translation: CATSDGIAGGTDTQYF.

The chain joins TRBV5-6 to TRBJ2-3, with a tentative D call TRBD1 (5 bases). The germline V and J ends were trimmed by 3 bases and 4 bases, with 18 bases remaining between them. The CDR3 covers 16 residues. Looked up from germline, CDR1 is SGHDT and CDR2 is YYEEEE. The chain's CDR3 is CASSSPFGREADTQYF. Here the CDR3 DNA reads TGTGCCAGCAGCTCCCCTTTTGGCAGGGAAGCAGATACGCAGTATTTT.

J is TRBJ1-1 and V is TRBV10-3; D unresolved. V lost 4 bases, J lost 1 base, and 7 bases lay in between. Germline values: CDR1 ENHRY, CDR2 SYGVKD. There are 13 residues in the CDR3. CDR3 bases: TGTGCCATCAGTGGTGCAGGGAACACTGAAGCTTTCTTT. It encodes CAISGAGNTEAFF.

The CDR3 DNA reads as TGTGCCAGCACCCGGACAGGGCGGAATTCACCCCTCCACTTT. This sequence encodes CASTRTGRNSPLHF. The V and J genes are TRBV14 and TRBJ1-6, with 8 bases matching TRBD1. Trimming took 7 bases from V and 7 from J; bases not matched to a gene: 6. From germline, CDR1 is SGHDN and CDR2 FVKESK. The CDR3 totals 14 residues.

This chain connects TRBV27 to TRBJ1-6; D remains unclear. The length of the CDR3 is 16 residues. CDR1 is MNHEY, CDR2 SMNVEV, per germline (reference sequence). The ends were cut back, 2 bases at V and 2 bases at J, with 10 bases in the middle. CDR3 sequence: CASSLERVAYNSPLHF. In DNA, the CDR3 is TGTGCCAGCAGTTTAGAACGGGTTGCCTATAATTCACCCCTCCACTTT.

This clone was counted a few times. The chain combines TRBV6-2 or TRBV6-3 with TRBJ2-7; D gene ambiguous. With 6 bases removed from V and 0 bases from J, the gap between germline ends came to 18 bases. The germline V gene has CDR1 MNHEY and CDR2 SVGEGT. There are 16 residues in the CDR3. CDR3 loop: CASRPYDVADSYEQYF. Here the CDR3 DNA reads TGTGCCAGCAGACCTTACGACGTAGCAGACTCCTACGAGCAGTACTTC.

This clone turned up a few times. This CDR3 is also generated by other DNA sequences in the sample. V and J are TRBV11-2 and TRBJ2-7; 9 bases agree with TRBD2. The germline V gene encodes CDR1 SGHAT and CDR2 FQNNGV. The CDR3 sequence is 12 residues long. V lost 5 bases to trimming and J lost 4 bases; unmatched junction nucleotides: 0. CDR3 residues: CASSLAGYEQYF. The CDR3 region has the DNA TGTGCCAGCAGCCTAGCGGGGTACGAGCAGTACTTC.

CDR3 sequence reads: CASRPHSPGQGYLTF. DNA of the CDR3: TGTGCCAGCAGACCCCACAGTCCGGGACAGGGGTATTTGACCTTC. The chain employs TRBV27 and TRBJ1-2, with 10 positions matching TRBD1. The CDR3 spans 15 residues. Germline trimming cut 6 bases from V and 14 bases from J; bases unmatched to any gene: 18. Germline V lookup: CDR1 MNHEY, CDR2 SMNVEV (reference sequence).

V gene TRBV10-1 combines with J gene TRBJ2-6; weak D call: TRBD2 (7 bases). V was pared by 0 bases and J by 8 bases, with 8 bases between. This CDR3 comprises 14 residues. Germline loops: CDR1 WNHNN, CDR2 SYGVQD (reference sequence). CDR3 amino acids: CASSESGGPNVLTF. In DNA, the CDR3 is TGCGCCAGCAGTGAGTCGGGGGGGCCCAACGTCCTGACTTTC.

The chain carries TRBV10-2 and TRBJ2-3, with D tentatively TRBD1 (5 bases). Looked up from germline, CDR1 is WSHSY and CDR2 is SAAADI. This CDR3 is built from 13 residues. Trimming left V 10 bases short and J 2 bases short, with 13 bases between. As DNA, the CDR3 is TGCGCCACCGTTGACAGAAACACAGATACGCAGTATTTT. It specifies CATVDRNTDTQYF.

This clone was recorded a few times. The V and J genes are TRBV7-8 and TRBJ1-1; D is perhaps TRBD1 (6 bases). The CDR3 is 16 amino acids. Germline CDR1 SGHVS, CDR2 FQNEAQ. Trimming took off 5 bases at V and 2 bases at J, with 18 bases between the two ends. The CDR3 sequence: CASSHPDRKTNTEAFF. In DNA form, the CDR3 reads TGTGCCAGCAGCCACCCCGACAGGAAAACTAACACTGAAGCTTTCTTT.

The genes are TRBV30 and TRBJ1-1; D is perhaps TRBD1 (5 bases). The V gene lost 5 bases and the J gene lost 3 bases, with 13 bases spanning the gap. Germline V lookup: CDR1 GTSNPN, CDR2 SVGIG (reference sequence). The CDR3 is 13 residues long. Written as DNA, the CDR3 is TGTGCCTGGGGATCAGGGTTACACACTGAAGCTTTCTTT. Amino acid sequence: CAWGSGLHTEAFF.

The chain couples TRBV27 to TRBJ2-7, with a possible D match to TRBD1 (5 bases). Germline assignment: CDR1 MNHEY and CDR2 SMNVEV (reference sequence). The CDR3 sequence is 14 residues long. Trimming took off 0 bases at V and 4 bases at J, with 10 bases between the two ends. CDR3 sequence (DNA): TGTGCCAGCAGTTTATCCCCAGGGTGGTACGAGCAGTACTTC. This codes for CASSLSPGWYEQYF.

The chain combines TRBV11-3 with TRBJ2-5; no firm D call. Germline-derived CDR1 and CDR2 are SGHNT and YENEEA. Trimming took 3 bases from V and 2 from J, leaving 7 bases between them. CDR3 length: 13 amino acids. The CDR3: CASSFTEQETQYF. The CDR3 DNA reads TGTGCCAGCAGCTTTACGGAGCAAGAGACCCAGTACTTC. The full variable domain, rest sourced from reference TRBV11-3 and TRBJ2-5, is EAGVVQSPRYKIIEKKQPVAFWCNPISGHNTLYWYLQNLGQGPELLIRYENEEAVDDSQLPKDRFSAERLKGVDSTLKIQPAELGDSAVYLCASSFTEQETQYFGPGTRLLVL.

Here the CDR3 DNA reads TGCAGCCTGGTTACAGTCACAGATACGCAGTATTTT. Amino acids: CSLVTVTDTQYF. The chain employs TRBV29-1 and TRBJ2-3; D gene unclear. Between the trimmed V and J ends, which lost 8 bases and 2 bases, there was a span of 11 bases. CDR1 SQVTM and CDR2 ANQGSEA come from the germline V gene. This CDR3 has 12 amino acids.

As DNA, the CDR3 is TGTGCCAGCAAACTAGGGTCCCTTGGAAACACCATATATTTT. It yields the protein CASKLGSLGNTIYF. The V and J genes are TRBV2 and TRBJ1-3; no clear D. V lost 7 bases to trimming and J lost 3 bases, with 13 bases between them. The CDR3 sequence is 14 residues long. The germline V gene has CDR1 SNHLY and CDR2 FYNNEI.